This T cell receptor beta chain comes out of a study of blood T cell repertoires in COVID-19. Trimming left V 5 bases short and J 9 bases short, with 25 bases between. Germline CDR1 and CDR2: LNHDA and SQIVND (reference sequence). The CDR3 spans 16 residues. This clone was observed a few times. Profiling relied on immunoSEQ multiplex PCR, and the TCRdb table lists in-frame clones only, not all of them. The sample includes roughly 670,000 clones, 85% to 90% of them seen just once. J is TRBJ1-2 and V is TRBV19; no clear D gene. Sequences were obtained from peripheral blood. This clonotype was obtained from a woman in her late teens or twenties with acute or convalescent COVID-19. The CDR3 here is CASSGRSPKLRYSYTF. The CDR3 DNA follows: TGTGCCAGTAGTGGGCGAAGCCCCAAACTTCGGTATAGCTACACCTTC.